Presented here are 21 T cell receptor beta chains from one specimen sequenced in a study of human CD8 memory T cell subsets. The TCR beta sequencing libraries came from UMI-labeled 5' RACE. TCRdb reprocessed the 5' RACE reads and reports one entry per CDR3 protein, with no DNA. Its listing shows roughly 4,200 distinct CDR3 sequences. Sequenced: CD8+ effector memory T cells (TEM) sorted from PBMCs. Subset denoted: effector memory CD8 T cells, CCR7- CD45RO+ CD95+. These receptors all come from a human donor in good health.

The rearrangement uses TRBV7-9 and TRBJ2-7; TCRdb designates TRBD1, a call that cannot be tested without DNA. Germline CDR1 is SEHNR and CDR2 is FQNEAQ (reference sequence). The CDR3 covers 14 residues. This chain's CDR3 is CASSPPGRGYEQYF.

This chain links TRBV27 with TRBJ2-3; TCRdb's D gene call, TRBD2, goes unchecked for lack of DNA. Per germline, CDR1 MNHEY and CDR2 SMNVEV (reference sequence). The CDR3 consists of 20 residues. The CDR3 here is CASRQTPGLAGLPPTDTQYF.

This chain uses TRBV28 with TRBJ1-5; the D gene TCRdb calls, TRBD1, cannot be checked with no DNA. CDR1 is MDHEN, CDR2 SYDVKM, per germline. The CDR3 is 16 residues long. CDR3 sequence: CAIQTGGTGSNQPQHF.

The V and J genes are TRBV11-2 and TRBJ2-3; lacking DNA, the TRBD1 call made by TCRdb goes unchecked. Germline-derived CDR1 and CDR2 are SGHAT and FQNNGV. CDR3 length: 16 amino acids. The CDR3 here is CASSLLGPPVADTQYF.

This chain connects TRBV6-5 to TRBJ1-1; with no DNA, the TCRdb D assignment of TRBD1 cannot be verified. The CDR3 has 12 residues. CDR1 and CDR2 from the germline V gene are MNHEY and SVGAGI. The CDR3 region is CASGGGGTEAFF.

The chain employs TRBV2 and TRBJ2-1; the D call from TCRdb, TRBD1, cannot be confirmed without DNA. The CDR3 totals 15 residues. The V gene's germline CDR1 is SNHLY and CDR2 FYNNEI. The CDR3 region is CASSEGQGVSDEQFF. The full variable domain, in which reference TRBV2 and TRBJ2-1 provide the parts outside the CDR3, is EPEVTQTPSHQVTQMGQEVILRCVPISNHLYFYWYRQILGQKVEFLVSFYNNEISEKSEIFDDQFSVERPDGSNFTLKIRSTKLEDSAMYFCASSEGQGVSDEQFFGPGTRLTVL.

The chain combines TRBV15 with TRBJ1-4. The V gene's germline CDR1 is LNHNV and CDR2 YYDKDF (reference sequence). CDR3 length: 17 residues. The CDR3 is CATSRDLAAPTNEKLFF.

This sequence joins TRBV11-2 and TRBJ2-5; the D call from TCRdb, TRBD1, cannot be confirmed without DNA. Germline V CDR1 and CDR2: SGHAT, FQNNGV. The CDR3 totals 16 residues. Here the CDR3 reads CASSSWGRIPQETQYF.

CDR3 protein: CSAIMGDREVGEQYF. This chain joins TRBV20-1 and TRBJ2-7; TCRdb's D gene call, TRBD1, goes unchecked for lack of DNA. The CDR3 is 15 residues long. The germline V gene encodes CDR1 DFQATT and CDR2 SNEGSKA (reference sequence).

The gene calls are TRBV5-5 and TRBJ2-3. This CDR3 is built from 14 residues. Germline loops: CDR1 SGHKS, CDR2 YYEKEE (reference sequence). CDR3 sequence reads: CASSWTVGTDTQYF.

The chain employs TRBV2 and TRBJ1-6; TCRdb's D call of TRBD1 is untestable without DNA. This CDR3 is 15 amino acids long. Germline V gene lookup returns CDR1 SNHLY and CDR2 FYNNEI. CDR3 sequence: CASRLGGGFDSPLHF.

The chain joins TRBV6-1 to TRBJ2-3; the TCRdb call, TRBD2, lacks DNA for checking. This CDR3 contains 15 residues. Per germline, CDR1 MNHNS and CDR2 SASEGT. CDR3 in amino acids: CASSELSGGTDTQYF.

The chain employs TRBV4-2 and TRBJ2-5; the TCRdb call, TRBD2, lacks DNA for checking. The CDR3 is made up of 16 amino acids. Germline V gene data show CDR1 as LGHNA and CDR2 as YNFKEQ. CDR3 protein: CASSPSLGEGQETQYF.

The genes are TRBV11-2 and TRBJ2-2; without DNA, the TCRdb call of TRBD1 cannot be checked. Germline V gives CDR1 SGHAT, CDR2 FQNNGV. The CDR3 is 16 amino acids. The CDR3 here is CASSHYDDRNTGELFF.

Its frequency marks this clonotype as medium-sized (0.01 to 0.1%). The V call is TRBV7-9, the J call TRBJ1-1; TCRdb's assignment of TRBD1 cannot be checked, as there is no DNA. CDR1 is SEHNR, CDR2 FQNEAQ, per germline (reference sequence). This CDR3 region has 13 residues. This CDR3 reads CASSLALGDGAFF.

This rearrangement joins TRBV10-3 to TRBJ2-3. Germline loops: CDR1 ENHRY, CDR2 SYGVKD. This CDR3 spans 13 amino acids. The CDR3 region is CAIGVRGTDTQYF.

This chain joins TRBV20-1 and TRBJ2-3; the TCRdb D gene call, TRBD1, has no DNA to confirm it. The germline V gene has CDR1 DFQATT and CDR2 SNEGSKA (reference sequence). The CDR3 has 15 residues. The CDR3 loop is CSAQPGQGDADTQYF.

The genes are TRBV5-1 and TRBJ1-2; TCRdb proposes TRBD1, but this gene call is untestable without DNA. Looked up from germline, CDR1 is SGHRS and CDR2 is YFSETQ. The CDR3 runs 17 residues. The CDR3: CASSPGAGGVKDYGYTF.

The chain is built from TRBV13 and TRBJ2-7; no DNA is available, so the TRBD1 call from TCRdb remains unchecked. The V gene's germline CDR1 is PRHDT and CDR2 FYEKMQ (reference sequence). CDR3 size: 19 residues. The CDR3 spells CASSLGLLNRGSRTYEQYF.

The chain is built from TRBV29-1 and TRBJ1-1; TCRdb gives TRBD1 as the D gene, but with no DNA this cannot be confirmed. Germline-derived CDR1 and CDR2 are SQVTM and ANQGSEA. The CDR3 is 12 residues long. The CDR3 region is CSVGGGETEAFF.

This CDR3 reads CATNLASGTDTQYF. This chain links TRBV12-5 with TRBJ2-3; lacking DNA, the TRBD2 call made by TCRdb goes unchecked. In germline, CDR1 is LGHNT, CDR2 FRNRAP. CDR3 size: 14 residues. Full variable domain (outside the CDR3, taken from reference TRBV12-5 and TRBJ2-3): DARVTQTPRHKVTEMGQEVTMRCQPILGHNTVFWYRQTMMQGLELLAYFRNRAPLDDSGMPKDRFSAEMPDATLATLKIQPSEPRDSAVYFCATNLASGTDTQYFGPGTRLTVL.